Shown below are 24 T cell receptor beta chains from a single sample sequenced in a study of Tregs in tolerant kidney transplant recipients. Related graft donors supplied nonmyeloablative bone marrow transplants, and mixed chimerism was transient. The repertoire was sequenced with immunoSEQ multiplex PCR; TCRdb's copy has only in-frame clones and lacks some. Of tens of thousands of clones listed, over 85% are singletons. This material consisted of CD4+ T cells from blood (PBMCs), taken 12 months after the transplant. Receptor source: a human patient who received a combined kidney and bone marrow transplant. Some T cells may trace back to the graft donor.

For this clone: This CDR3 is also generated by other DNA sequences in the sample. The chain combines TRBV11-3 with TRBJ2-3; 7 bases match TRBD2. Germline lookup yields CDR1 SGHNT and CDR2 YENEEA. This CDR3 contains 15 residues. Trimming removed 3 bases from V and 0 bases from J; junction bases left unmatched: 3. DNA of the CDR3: TGTGCCAGCAGCTTGGCGGGGGTTAGCACAGATACGCAGTATTTT. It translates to CASSLAGVSTDTQYF.

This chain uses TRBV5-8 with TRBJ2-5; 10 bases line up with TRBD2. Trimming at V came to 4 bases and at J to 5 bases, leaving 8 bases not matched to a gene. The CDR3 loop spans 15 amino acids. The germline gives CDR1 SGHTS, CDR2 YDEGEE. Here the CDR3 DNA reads TGTGCCAGCAGCGGTGGACTAGCGGAGGGGGAGACCCAGTACTTC. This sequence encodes CASSGGLAEGETQYF.

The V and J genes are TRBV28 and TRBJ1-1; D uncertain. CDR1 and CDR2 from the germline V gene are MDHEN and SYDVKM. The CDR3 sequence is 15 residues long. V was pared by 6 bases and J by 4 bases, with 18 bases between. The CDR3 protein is CASSPNFGEFTEAFF. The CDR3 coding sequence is TGTGCCAGCAGCCCAAACTTCGGGGAATTCACTGAAGCTTTCTTT.

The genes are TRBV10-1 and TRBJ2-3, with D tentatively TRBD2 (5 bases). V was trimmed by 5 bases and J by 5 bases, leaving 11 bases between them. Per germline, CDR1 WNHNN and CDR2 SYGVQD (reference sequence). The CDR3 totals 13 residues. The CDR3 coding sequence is TGCGCCAGCAGTCGACCGGGAAAAGATACGCAGTATTTT. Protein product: CASSRPGKDTQYF.

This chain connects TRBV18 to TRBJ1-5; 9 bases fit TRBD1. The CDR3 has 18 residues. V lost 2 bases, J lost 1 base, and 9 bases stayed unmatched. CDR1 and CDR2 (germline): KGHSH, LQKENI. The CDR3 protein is CASSPEIGTGKSNQPQHF. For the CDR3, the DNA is TGTGCCAGCTCACCAGAAATCGGGACAGGGAAGAGCAATCAGCCCCAGCATTTT.

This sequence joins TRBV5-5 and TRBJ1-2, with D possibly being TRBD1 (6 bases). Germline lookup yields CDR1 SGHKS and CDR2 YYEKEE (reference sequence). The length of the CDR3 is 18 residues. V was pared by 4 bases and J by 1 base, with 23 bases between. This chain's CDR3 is CASSTLQGLTGLNYGYTF. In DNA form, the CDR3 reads TGTGCCAGCAGCACACTACAGGGATTGACGGGGCTTAACTATGGCTACACCTTC.

Here the CDR3 DNA reads TGTGCCACCAGCTTGGACAGGAGCACAGATACGCAGTATTTT. Amino acids: CATSLDRSTDTQYF. The genes are TRBV15 and TRBJ2-3; TRBD1 aligns across 7 bases. The V gene end was trimmed by 5 bases and the J gene end by 0 bases; junction bases not matched to a gene: 2. The germline CDR1 and CDR2 sequences are LNHNV and YYDKDF (reference sequence). The CDR3 has 14 residues.

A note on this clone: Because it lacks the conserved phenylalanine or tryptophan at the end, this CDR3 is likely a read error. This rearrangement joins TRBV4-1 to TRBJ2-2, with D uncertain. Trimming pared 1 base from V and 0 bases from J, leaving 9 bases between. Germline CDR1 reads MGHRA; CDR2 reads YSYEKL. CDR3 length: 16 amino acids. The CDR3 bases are TGCGCCAGCAGCCAAGCTAAACGGGCGAACACCGGGGAGCTGTTTTTG. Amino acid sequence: CASSQAKRANTGELFL.

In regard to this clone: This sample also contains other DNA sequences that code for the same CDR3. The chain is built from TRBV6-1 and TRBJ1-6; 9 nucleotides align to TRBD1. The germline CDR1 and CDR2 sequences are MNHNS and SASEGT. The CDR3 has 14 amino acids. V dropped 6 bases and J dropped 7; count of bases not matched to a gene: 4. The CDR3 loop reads CASSPGTGNSPLHF. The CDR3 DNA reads TGTGCCAGCAGCCCCGGGACAGGGAATTCACCCCTCCACTTT.

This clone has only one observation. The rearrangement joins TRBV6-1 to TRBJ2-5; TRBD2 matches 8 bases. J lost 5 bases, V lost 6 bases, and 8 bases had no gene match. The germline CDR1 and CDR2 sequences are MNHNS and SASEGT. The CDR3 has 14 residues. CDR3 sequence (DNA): TGTGCCAGCAGCCCTAGCGGGTGGGGGGAGACCCAGTACTTC. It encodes CASSPSGWGETQYF.

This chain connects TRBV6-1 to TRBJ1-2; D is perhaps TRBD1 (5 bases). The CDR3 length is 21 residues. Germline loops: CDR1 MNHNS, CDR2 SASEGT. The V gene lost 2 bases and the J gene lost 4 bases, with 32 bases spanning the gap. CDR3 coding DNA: TGTGCCAGCAGTGAACGGGCCATAAATAACAGGTGGAAAGGGTCGCCCTATGGCTACACCTTC. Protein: CASSERAINNRWKGSPYGYTF.

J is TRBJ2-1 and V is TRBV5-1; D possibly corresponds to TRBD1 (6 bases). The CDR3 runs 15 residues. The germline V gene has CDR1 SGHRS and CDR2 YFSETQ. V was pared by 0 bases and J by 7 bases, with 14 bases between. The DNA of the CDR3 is TGCGCCAGCAGCTTGGATGGGGGCCCGTGGAATGAGCAGTTCTTC. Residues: CASSLDGGPWNEQFF.

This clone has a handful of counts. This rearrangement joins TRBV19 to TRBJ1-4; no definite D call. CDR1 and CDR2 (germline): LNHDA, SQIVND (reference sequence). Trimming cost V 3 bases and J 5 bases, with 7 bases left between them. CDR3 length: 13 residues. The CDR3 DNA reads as TGTGCCAGTAGTATTTTGCAGAATGAAAAACTGTTTTTT. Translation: CASSILQNEKLFF.

The CDR3 loop reads CASRPTGSGNTIYF. The CDR3 coding sequence is TGTGCCAGCAGGCCTACAGGCTCTGGAAACACCATATATTTT. This chain uses TRBV7-2 with TRBJ1-3; TRBD1 might be the D (5 bases). CDR3 length: 14 amino acids. The germline CDR1 and CDR2 sequences are SGHTA and FQGNSA. Trimming cost V 6 bases and J 0 bases, with 9 bases left between them. Looking up the rest from reference TRBV7-2 and TRBJ1-3 gives the full variable domain: GAGVSQSPSNKVTEKGKDVELRCDPISGHTALYWYRQSLGQGLEFLIYFQGNSAPDKSGLPSDRFSAERTGGSVSTLTIQRTQQEDSAVYLCASRPTGSGNTIYFGEGSWLTVV.

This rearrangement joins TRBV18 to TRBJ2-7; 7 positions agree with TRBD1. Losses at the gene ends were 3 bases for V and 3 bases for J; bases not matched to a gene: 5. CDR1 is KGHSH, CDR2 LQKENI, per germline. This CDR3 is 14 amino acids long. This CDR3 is CASSPRGPNYEQYF. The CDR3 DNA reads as TGTGCCAGCTCACCTAGGGGGCCTAACTACGAGCAGTACTTC.

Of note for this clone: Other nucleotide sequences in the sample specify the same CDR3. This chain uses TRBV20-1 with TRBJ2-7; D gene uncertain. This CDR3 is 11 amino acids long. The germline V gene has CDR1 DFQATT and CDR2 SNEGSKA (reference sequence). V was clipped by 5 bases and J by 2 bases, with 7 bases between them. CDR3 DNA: TGCAGTGCTCGACTTACCTACGAGCAGTACTTC. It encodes CSARLTYEQYF.

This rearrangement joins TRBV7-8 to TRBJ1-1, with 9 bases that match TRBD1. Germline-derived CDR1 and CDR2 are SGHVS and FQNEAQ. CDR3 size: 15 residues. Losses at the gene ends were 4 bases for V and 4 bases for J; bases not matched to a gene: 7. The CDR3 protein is CASSSDRGYGTEAFF. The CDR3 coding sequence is TGTGCCAGCAGCTCCGACAGGGGGTACGGCACTGAAGCTTTCTTT.

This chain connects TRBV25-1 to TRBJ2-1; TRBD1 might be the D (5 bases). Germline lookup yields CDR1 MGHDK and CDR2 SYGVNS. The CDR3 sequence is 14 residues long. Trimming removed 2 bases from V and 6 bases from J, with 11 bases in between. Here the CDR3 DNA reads TGTGCCAGCAGTGAACGAGCAGGGTTCAATGAGCAGTTCTTC. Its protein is CASSERAGFNEQFF.

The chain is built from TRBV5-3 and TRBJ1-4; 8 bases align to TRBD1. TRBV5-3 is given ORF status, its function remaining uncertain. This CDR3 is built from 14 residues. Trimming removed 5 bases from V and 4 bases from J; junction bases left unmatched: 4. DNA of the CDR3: TGTGCCAGAAGTCCGGACAGGGTTAATGAAAAACTGTTTTTT. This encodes CARSPDRVNEKLFF.

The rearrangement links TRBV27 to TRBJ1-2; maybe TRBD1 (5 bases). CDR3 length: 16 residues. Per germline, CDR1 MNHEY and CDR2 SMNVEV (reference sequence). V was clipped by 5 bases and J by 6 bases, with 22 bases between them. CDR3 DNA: TGTGCCAGCAGTCCTTCTCACCCCGAGGCAGGGAATGGCTACACCTTC. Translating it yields CASSPSHPEAGNGYTF.

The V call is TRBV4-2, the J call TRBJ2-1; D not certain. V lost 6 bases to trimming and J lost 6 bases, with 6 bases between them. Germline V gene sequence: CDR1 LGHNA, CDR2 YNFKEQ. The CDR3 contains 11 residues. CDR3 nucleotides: TGTGCCAGCAGTCATAGCAATGAGCAGTTCTTC. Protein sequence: CASSHSNEQFF.

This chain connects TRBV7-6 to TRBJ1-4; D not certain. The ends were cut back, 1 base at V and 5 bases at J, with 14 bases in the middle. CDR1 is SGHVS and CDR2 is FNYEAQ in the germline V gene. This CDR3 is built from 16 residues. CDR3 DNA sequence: TGTGCCAGCAGCTTAGGCCCGGGGTATATCAATGAAAAACTGTTTTTT. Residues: CASSLGPGYINEKLFF.

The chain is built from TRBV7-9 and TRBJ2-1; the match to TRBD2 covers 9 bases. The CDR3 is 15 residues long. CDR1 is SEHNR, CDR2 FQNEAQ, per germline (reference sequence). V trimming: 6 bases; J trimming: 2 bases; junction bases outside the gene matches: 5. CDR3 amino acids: CASSPREGPYNEQFF. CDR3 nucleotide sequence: TGTGCCAGCAGTCCGCGGGAGGGCCCCTACAATGAGCAGTTCTTC.

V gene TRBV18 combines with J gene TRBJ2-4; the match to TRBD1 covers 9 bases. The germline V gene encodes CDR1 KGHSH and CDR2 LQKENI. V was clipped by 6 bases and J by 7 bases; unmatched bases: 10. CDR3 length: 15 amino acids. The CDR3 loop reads CASSRAGTGNNIQYF. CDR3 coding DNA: TGTGCCAGCTCGCGAGCAGGGACAGGGAATAACATTCAGTACTTC.